These 20 T cell receptor beta chains were sequenced from one sample in a study of blood T cell repertoires in COVID-19 (dated by TCRdb to 2018 to 2020). The library was produced with the immunoSEQ multiplex PCR assay. TCRdb holds this immuneACCESS table with in-frame rearrangements only. Some clones are missing; in checked studies, unresolved V genes explain under half, and the rest has no known cause. The sample table lists 200,000 to 250,000 clones, nearly 90% of them with a count of one. Less than 15% of the sample is held by the ten biggest clonotypes. What was sequenced was PBMCs or T cells enriched from blood (not recorded which). Source of these receptors: a young man who had been exposed to COVID-19.

V gene TRBV5-3 combines with J gene TRBJ2-2, with a weak D call TRBD2 (6 bases). TRBV5-3 is known as an ORF, though its function is uncertain. The CDR3 length is 17 residues. The ends were cut back, 4 bases at V and 1 base at J, with 17 bases in the middle. DNA for the CDR3: TGTGCCAGAAGCCCGAGCGGGCGAGCGGTGAACACCGGGGAGCTGTTTTTT. This translates into CARSPSGRAVNTGELFF.

The chain carries TRBV4-3 and TRBJ2-7; 9 positions match TRBD2. This CDR3 spans 15 amino acids. Germline trimming cut 2 bases from V and 3 bases from J; bases unmatched to any gene: 5. The germline gives CDR1 LGHNA, CDR2 YSLEER. The chain's CDR3 is CASSQNSGGNYEQYF. CDR3 nucleotides: TGCGCCAGCAGCCAAAATAGCGGGGGAAACTACGAGCAGTACTTC.

The gene calls are TRBV15 and TRBJ1-5; D is ambiguous. The CDR3 length is 14 residues. Germline V gene sequence: CDR1 LNHNV, CDR2 YYDKDF (reference sequence). The V end lost 1 base, the J end lost 9 bases, and 13 bases lay between the germline ends. For the CDR3, the DNA is TGTGCCACCAGCAGAGGGGCGGGTGGTTGGCCCCAGCATTTT. Translated, it gives CATSRGAGGWPQHF.

The chain uses TRBV6-2 or TRBV6-3 and TRBJ1-1, with 11 nucleotides matching TRBD1. The J segment lost 5 bases and the V segment lost 4 bases, leaving 3 bases of the junction unmatched. The CDR3 runs 14 residues. The germline V gene encodes CDR1 MNHEY and CDR2 SVGEGT. The CDR3 bases are TGTGCCAGCAGTTGGACAGGGGGCGAGACTGAAGCTTTCTTT. Its protein product is CASSWTGGETEAFF.

This clone was counted only a few times. V is TRBV5-4 and J is TRBJ1-6, with a weak D call TRBD1 (6 bases). The CDR3 spans 12 residues. Germline V CDR1 and CDR2: SGHNT, YYREEE (reference sequence). Trimming took 10 bases from V and 7 from J, leaving 12 bases between them. The CDR3, as DNA: TGTGCCGCTGGGGGCCAAAATTCACCCCTCCACTTT. Translation: CAAGGQNSPLHF.

The chain couples TRBV11-3 to TRBJ1-1; no definite D call. V lost 0 bases, J lost 4 bases, and 6 bases lay in between. Germline values: CDR1 SGHNT, CDR2 YENEEA. This CDR3 region has 13 residues. CDR3 sequence reads: CASSLDIRTEAFF. For the CDR3, the DNA is TGTGCCAGCAGCTTAGATATTCGCACTGAAGCTTTCTTT.

The chain uses TRBV3-1 (or the pseudogene TRBV3-2) and TRBJ1-4, with a tentative D call TRBD1 (5 bases). Per the germline V gene, CDR1 is LGHDT and CDR2 is YNNKEL (reference sequence). This CDR3 has 15 amino acids. V lost 2 bases and J 4 bases, leaving 11 bases between the germline ends. The CDR3 region has the DNA TGTGCCAGCAGCCAACAGGGTATGGGTAATGAAAAACTGTTTTTT. It is translated as CASSQQGMGNEKLFF.

CDR3 sequence: CASSSTGASGNTIYF. The CDR3, as DNA: TGTGCCAGCAGCTCTACAGGGGCCTCTGGAAACACCATATATTTT. The chain is built from TRBV7-3 and TRBJ1-3; 7 nucleotides line up with TRBD1. V shed 4 bases, J shed 0 bases, and the junction held 3 bases outside the gene matches. The CDR3 is 15 residues long. Germline V lookup: CDR1 SGHTA, CDR2 FQGTGA.

V gene TRBV18 combines with J gene TRBJ2-7, with D maybe TRBD1 (6 bases). The V gene lost 4 bases and the J gene lost 1 base, with 11 bases spanning the gap. Germline V gives CDR1 KGHSH, CDR2 LQKENI. This CDR3 has 14 amino acids. In DNA, the CDR3 is TGTGCCAGCTCACTCCGGGACACTTCCTACGAGCAGTACTTC. As protein: CASSLRDTSYEQYF. Full variable domain (rest looked up from reference TRBV18 and TRBJ2-7): NAGVMQNPRHLVRRRGQEARLRCSPMKGHSHVYWYRQLPEEGLKFMVYLQKENIIDESGMPKERFSAEFPKEGPSILRIQQVVRGDSAAYFCASSLRDTSYEQYFGPGTRLTVT.

This clone showed up just once. The chain uses TRBV6-5 and TRBJ2-6; D ambiguous. This CDR3 contains 14 residues. Germline lookup yields CDR1 MNHEY and CDR2 SVGAGI. The V and J ends lost 4 bases and 1 base respectively, with 5 bases between them. The CDR3 reads CASSLSSGANVLTF. The CDR3, as DNA: TGTGCCAGCAGTTTGTCTTCTGGGGCCAACGTCCTGACTTTC.

This chain connects TRBV19 to TRBJ1-5, with no clear D. Germline-derived CDR1 and CDR2 are LNHDA and SQIVND (reference sequence). CDR3 length equals 22 residues. The ends were cut back, 3 bases at V and 0 bases at J, with 30 bases in the middle. CDR3 amino acids: CASSIIATLRAGSGYSNQPQHF. DNA of the CDR3: TGTGCCAGTAGTATTATTGCCACCCTGCGGGCGGGCTCGGGGTATAGCAATCAGCCCCAGCATTTT.

The V gene is TRBV9, the J gene TRBJ1-2; TRBD1 might be the D (5 bases). Germline CDR1 and CDR2: SGDLS and YYNGEE. CDR3 length: 13 residues. Between the trimmed V and J ends, which lost 5 bases and 6 bases, there was a span of 14 bases. The CDR3 here is CASSPMGRDGYTF. Written as DNA, the CDR3 is TGTGCCAGCAGTCCAATGGGCAGGGATGGCTACACCTTC.

The chain carries TRBV5-1 and TRBJ2-5, with D possibly matching TRBD2 (6 bases). Trimming left V 0 bases short and J 1 base short, with 19 bases between. The CDR3 consists of 18 residues. CDR1 SGHRS and CDR2 YFSETQ come from the germline V gene. The CDR3 sequence is CASSLDSRSGRIQETQYF. The CDR3 DNA is TGCGCCAGCAGCTTGGATTCCAGGAGCGGGCGCATCCAAGAGACCCAGTACTTC.

This rearrangement joins TRBV5-1 to TRBJ1-1, with 7 bases matching TRBD1. V was clipped by 1 base and J by 4 bases; unmatched bases: 4. This CDR3 comprises 14 residues. The germline gives CDR1 SGHRS, CDR2 YFSETQ. The CDR3 sequence: CASSLRSGGTEAFF. DNA of the CDR3: TGCGCCAGCAGCTTGAGGTCAGGGGGCACTGAAGCTTTCTTT.

J is TRBJ2-5 and V is TRBV9, with 13 nucleotides matching TRBD2. V was clipped by 3 bases and J by 2 bases; unmatched bases: 4. Per the germline V gene, CDR1 is SGDLS and CDR2 is YYNGEE. The length of the CDR3 is 16 residues. In nucleotides, the CDR3 is TGTGCCAGCAGCGGACTAGCGGGGGGTATTCAAGAGACCCAGTACTTC. Translation: CASSGLAGGIQETQYF.

This chain links TRBV7-9 with TRBJ1-2; 7 positions match TRBD1. V gave up 0 bases and J gave up 4 bases; unmatched junction bases: 8. The CDR3 covers 16 residues. CDR1 is SEHNR and CDR2 is FQNEAQ in the germline V gene (reference sequence). CDR3 in amino acids: CASSLALQTGTYGYTF. In DNA form, the CDR3 reads TGTGCCAGCAGCTTAGCCCTCCAGACAGGGACCTATGGCTACACCTTC. Together with reference TRBV7-9 and TRBJ1-2, the CDR3 gives the full variable domain: DTGVSQNPRHKITKRGQNVTFRCDPISEHNRLYWYRQTLGQGPEFLTYFQNEAQLEKSRLLSDRFSAERPKGSFSTLEIQRTEQGDSAMYLCASSLALQTGTYGYTFGSGTRLTVV.

In this sample, this clone turned up once. This rearrangement joins TRBV30 to TRBJ1-4; a weak D match, TRBD1 (5 bases). CDR1 and CDR2 from the germline V gene are GTSNPN and SVGIG (reference sequence). The CDR3 sequence is 15 residues long. V lost 1 base to trimming and J lost 1 base, with 10 bases between them. The CDR3 loop is CAWSAQGGTNEKLFF. As DNA, the CDR3 is TGTGCCTGGAGTGCTCAGGGAGGAACTAATGAAAAACTGTTTTTT. Complete variable domain (other parts from reference TRBV30 and TRBJ1-4): SQTIHQWPATLVQPVGSPLSLECTVEGTSNPNLYWYRQAAGRGLQLLFYSVGIGQISSEVPQNLSASRPQDRQFILSSKKLLLSDSGFYLCAWSAQGGTNEKLFFGSGTQLSVL.

The rearrangement joins TRBV6-2 or TRBV6-3 to TRBJ1-5; D is undetermined. The germline gives CDR1 MNHEY, CDR2 SVGEGT. The V end lost 5 bases, the J end lost 4 bases, and 6 bases lay between the germline ends. The CDR3 is 12 residues long. This CDR3 is CASSLVNQPQHF. The CDR3 DNA sequence: TGTGCCAGCAGTCTTGTGAATCAGCCCCAGCATTTT.

The chain links TRBV4-3 to TRBJ1-6; D remains ambiguous. V gave up 0 bases and J gave up 8 bases, with 14 bases separating them. The CDR3 totals 16 residues. The germline V gene has CDR1 LGHNA and CDR2 YSLEER. CDR3 sequence (DNA): TGCGCCAGCAGCCAAGAGAGCGACCCGGGATATTCACCCCTCCACTTT. Residues: CASSQESDPGYSPLHF.

V is TRBV5-1 and J is TRBJ2-5; 10 bases align to TRBD2. Germline V lookup: CDR1 SGHRS, CDR2 YFSETQ. There are 14 residues in the CDR3. V trimming: 4 bases; J trimming: 5 bases; junction bases outside the gene matches: 5. The CDR3 region is CASSSGGATETQYF. The CDR3 nucleotides read TGCGCCAGCAGCAGCGGGGGGGCGACGGAGACCCAGTACTTC.